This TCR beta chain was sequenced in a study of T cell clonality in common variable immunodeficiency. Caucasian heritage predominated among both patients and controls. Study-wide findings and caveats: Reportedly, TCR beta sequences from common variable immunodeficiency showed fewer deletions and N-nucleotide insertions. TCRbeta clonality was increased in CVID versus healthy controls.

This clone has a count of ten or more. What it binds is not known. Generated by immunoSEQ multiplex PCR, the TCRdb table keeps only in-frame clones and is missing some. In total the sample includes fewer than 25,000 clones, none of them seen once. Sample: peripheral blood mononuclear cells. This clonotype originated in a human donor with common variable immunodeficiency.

The CDR3 is CSASGETQYF. The sequenced part of the CDR3 DNA is TGCAGTGCTTCAGGGGAGACC. This chain uses TRBV20-1 with TRBJ2-5; tentatively, D is TRBD1 (5 bases). With the read ending 3 residues before the CDR3 end, the germline J gene is used to fill in that end. Germline V gives CDR1 DFQATT, CDR2 SNEGSKA (reference sequence). Trimming took off 5 bases at V and 5 bases at J, with 6 bases between the two ends. The CDR3 contains 10 residues.